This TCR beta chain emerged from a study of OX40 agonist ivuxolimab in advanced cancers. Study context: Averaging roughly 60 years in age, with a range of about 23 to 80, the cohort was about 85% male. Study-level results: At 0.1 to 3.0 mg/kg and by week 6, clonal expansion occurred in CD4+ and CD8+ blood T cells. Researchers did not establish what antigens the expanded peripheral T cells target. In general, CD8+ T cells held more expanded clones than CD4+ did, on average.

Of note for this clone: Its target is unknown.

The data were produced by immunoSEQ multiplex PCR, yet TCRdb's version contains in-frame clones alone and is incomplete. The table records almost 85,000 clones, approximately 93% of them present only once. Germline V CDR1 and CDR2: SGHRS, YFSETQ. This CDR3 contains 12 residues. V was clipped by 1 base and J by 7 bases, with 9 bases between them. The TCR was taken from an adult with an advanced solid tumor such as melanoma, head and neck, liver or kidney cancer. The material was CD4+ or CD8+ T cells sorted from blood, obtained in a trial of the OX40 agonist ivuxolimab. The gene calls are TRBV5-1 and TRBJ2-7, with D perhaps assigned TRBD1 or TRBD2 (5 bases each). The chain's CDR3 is CASSLFWGEQYF. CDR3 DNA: TGCGCCAGCAGCTTGTTTTGGGGGGAGCAGTACTTC.